These 9 T cell receptor beta chains were sequenced from one sample in a study of sequential checkpoint blockade in melanoma. The method was immunoSEQ multiplex PCR; TCRdb's version includes in-frame clones alone and lacks a portion of them. The sample carries over 25,000 clones, under 90% recorded once. Treatment reported: randomized to nivolumab then ipilimumab (arm A) or the reverse (arm B). The specimen comprised CD8+ T cells sorted from blood (inferred from file names), sampled from a patient given nivolumab and ipilimumab in sequence. The origin of the receptors is a human donor with melanoma.

The gene calls are TRBV19 and TRBJ1-4; 8 bases map to TRBD1. The CDR3 is 14 residues long. CDR1 is LNHDA and CDR2 is SQIVND in the germline V gene (reference sequence). V lost 5 bases and J lost 9; bases outside the gene matches: 8. The CDR3 reads CASSPRQGRQKLFF. DNA for the CDR3: TGTGCCAGTAGTCCTCGACAGGGGCGCCAAAAACTGTTTTTT.

The chain couples TRBV27 to TRBJ2-5; 9 bases match TRBD1. Looked up from germline, CDR1 is MNHEY and CDR2 is SMNVEV (reference sequence). The CDR3 runs to 13 residues. V lost 6 bases and J lost 7; bases outside the gene matches: 6. CDR3 protein: CASSPGQGWTQYF. CDR3 nucleotides: TGTGCCAGCAGCCCGGGACAGGGCTGGACCCAGTACTTC.

This clone was observed a single time. V and J are TRBV19 and TRBJ2-1; 9 bases fit TRBD1. CDR1 is LNHDA, CDR2 SQIVND, per germline (reference sequence). J lost 4 bases, V lost 10 bases, and 8 bases had no gene match. The CDR3 sequence is 14 residues long. The CDR3 reads CAKPGTGIYNEQFF. The CDR3 coding sequence is TGTGCCAAGCCCGGGACAGGGATTTACAATGAGCAGTTCTTC.

The rearrangement links TRBV4-1 to TRBJ1-4; 8 nucleotides align to TRBD1. V shed 4 bases, J shed 5 bases, and the junction held 9 bases outside the gene matches. The CDR3 runs to 16 residues. CDR1 MGHRA and CDR2 YSYEKL come from the germline V gene. The CDR3 sequence is CASSRDLRDRNEKLFF. The CDR3 nucleotides read TGCGCCAGCAGCCGAGACCTCCGGGACAGGAATGAAAAACTGTTTTTT.

V gene TRBV27 combines with J gene TRBJ2-1; D call uncertain. CDR3 length equals 14 residues. Trimming took off 0 bases at V and 4 bases at J, with 7 bases between the two ends. Germline V gene sequence: CDR1 MNHEY, CDR2 SMNVEV (reference sequence). The CDR3 is CASSLSTAYNEQFF. The CDR3 DNA reads TGTGCCAGCAGTTTATCCACAGCTTACAATGAGCAGTTCTTC.

The genes are TRBV28 and TRBJ1-2, with D possibly matching TRBD1 (5 bases). V dropped 1 base and J dropped 4 bases, with 13 bases sitting between them. The CDR3 is 15 residues long. Germline loops: CDR1 MDHEN, CDR2 SYDVKM. CDR3 amino acids: CASSLLRGFAYGYTF. CDR3 bases: TGTGCCAGCAGTTTATTAAGGGGCTTTGCCTATGGCTACACCTTC.

The chain employs TRBV9 and TRBJ2-5, with TRBD2 matching 7 bases. The J call is in doubt because the DNA end fits TRBJ2-7 better. CDR3 size: 16 residues. Germline-derived CDR1 and CDR2 are SGDLS and YYNGEE. The CDR3 DNA reads TGTGCCAGCAGTGGGGGGGGTCCGCTGACTATCTACGAGCAGTACTTC. It yields the protein CASSGGGPLTIYEQYF.

The genes are TRBV9 and TRBJ2-7; D is perhaps TRBD2 (6 bases). CDR1 and CDR2 from the germline V gene are SGDLS and YYNGEE. The ends were cut back, 3 bases at V and 0 bases at J, with 10 bases in the middle. The length of the CDR3 is 14 residues. The CDR3 reads CASSEGGDSYEQYF. In DNA form, the CDR3 reads TGTGCCAGCAGCGAGGGCGGGGACTCCTACGAGCAGTACTTC.

This chain uses TRBV5-4 with TRBJ1-2, with a tentative D call TRBD1 (5 bases). V was clipped by 4 bases and J by 0 bases, with 13 bases between them. Germline V CDR1 and CDR2: SGHNT, YYREEE (reference sequence). This CDR3 region has 15 residues. The CDR3, as DNA: TGTGCCAGCAGCGGCCCGGACACCACTAACTATGGCTACACCTTC. It specifies CASSGPDTTNYGYTF.